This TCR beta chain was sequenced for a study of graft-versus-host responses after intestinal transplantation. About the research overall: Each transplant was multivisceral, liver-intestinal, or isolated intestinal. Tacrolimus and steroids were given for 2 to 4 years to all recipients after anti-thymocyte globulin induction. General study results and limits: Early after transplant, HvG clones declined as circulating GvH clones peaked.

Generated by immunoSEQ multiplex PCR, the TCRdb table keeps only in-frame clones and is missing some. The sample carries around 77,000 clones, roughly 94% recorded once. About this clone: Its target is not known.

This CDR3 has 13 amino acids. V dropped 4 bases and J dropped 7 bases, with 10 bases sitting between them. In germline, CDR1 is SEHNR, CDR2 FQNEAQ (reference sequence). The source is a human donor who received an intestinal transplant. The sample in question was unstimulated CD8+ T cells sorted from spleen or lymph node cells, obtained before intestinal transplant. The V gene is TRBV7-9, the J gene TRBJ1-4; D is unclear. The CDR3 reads CASSSQETEKLFF. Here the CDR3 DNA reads TGTGCCAGCAGCTCTCAGGAAACTGAAAAACTGTTTTTT.